These 17 T cell receptor beta chains came from one sample sequenced in a study of spatial heterogeneity in lung cancer. Indicated time point: sample taken at primary tumor resection. TCRdb ran MiXCR on the 5' RACE reads and lists one entry per CDR3 protein. This table has around 100,000 distinct CDR3 sequences, around 4.3% appearing once. Broader study findings: Mutation tallies in tumors tracked expanded intratumoral alpha and beta TCR counts.

Their antigens remain unidentified. The material was lung tumor tissue, obtained at surgery. The receptors originated from a male donor with early-stage non-small cell lung cancer.

This clonotype was recorded many times. The chain uses TRBV25-1 and TRBJ2-1; no clear D gene. The CDR3 has 15 amino acids. Germline CDR1 and CDR2: MGHDK and SYGVNS. Between the trimmed V and J ends, which lost 4 bases and 9 bases, there was a span of 19 bases. The CDR3 nucleotides are TGTGCCAGCAGTGCGGGTCTCCTCTCCCCCTTTGAGCAGTTCTTC. It specifies CASSAGLLSPFEQFF. The entire variable domain, with the rest obtained from reference TRBV25-1 and TRBJ2-1, is as follows: EADIYQTPRYLVIGTGKKITLECSQTMGHDKMYWYQQDPGMELHLIHYSYGVNSTEKGDLSSESTVSRIRTEHFPLTLESARPSHTSQYLCASSAGLLSPFEQFFGPGTRLTVL.

This clonotype has only a few counts. The chain employs TRBV20-1 and TRBJ2-7; 8 nucleotides agree with TRBD2. CDR3 length: 14 residues. Germline V gene data show CDR1 as DFQATT and CDR2 as SNEGSKA (reference sequence). Losses at the gene ends were 5 bases for V and 1 base for J; bases not matched to a gene: 7. The CDR3 loop is CSASRTSRSYEQYF. In DNA form, the CDR3 reads TGCAGTGCTTCCCGGACTAGCAGATCCTACGAGCAGTACTTC.

This clonotype appeared many times. The CDR3: CASSFRDYYGYTF. The CDR3 coding sequence is TGTGCCAGCAGTTTCCGGGATTACTATGGCTACACCTTC. The V gene is TRBV27, the J gene TRBJ1-2, with D uncertain. The CDR3 is made up of 13 amino acids. V was pared by 3 bases and J by 3 bases, with 8 bases between. Germline loops: CDR1 MNHEY, CDR2 SMNVEV (reference sequence).

This clonotype was picked up many times. This sequence joins TRBV4-2 and TRBJ1-2; weak D call: TRBD1 (5 bases). This CDR3 spans 15 amino acids. From germline, CDR1 is LGHNA and CDR2 YNFKEQ. Trimming pared 0 bases from V and 4 bases from J, leaving 12 bases between. CDR3 in amino acids: CASSQDTTGPYGYTF. The DNA for the CDR3 is TGTGCCAGCAGCCAAGATACAACGGGACCCTATGGCTACACCTTC.

This clonotype has at least ten counts. The genes are TRBV9 and TRBJ2-3; D may be TRBD2 (6 bases). V lost 4 bases and J 4 bases, leaving 22 bases between the germline ends. This CDR3 contains 17 residues. Per germline, CDR1 SGDLS and CDR2 YYNGEE. The DNA for the CDR3 is TGTGCCAGCAGCTCCCGGGGACTTTCATCAAGGGCAGATACGCAGTATTTT. This codes for CASSSRGLSSRADTQYF. The entire variable domain, with the rest obtained from reference TRBV9 and TRBJ2-3, is as follows: DSGVTQTPKHLITATGQRVTLRCSPRSGDLSVYWYQQSLDQGLQFLIQYYNGEERAKGNILERFSAQQFPDLHSELNLSSLELGDSALYFCASSSRGLSSRADTQYFGPGTRLTVL.

This clonotype was detected many times. The chain links TRBV15 to TRBJ2-5; TRBD1 aligns across 8 bases. Losses at the gene ends were 1 base for V and 0 bases for J; bases not matched to a gene: 7. CDR3 size: 17 residues. The germline CDR1 and CDR2 sequences are LNHNV and YYDKDF (reference sequence). This CDR3 reads CATSRVPRQGYQETQYF. The CDR3 bases are TGTGCCACCAGCAGAGTTCCCCGACAGGGGTACCAAGAGACCCAGTACTTC.

This clonotype was seen many times. V gene TRBV20-1 combines with J gene TRBJ2-2; D gene ambiguous. This CDR3 region has 11 residues. The germline CDR1 and CDR2 sequences are DFQATT and SNEGSKA (reference sequence). V was pared by 8 bases and J by 7 bases, with 11 bases between. The CDR3 bases are TGCAGTTTCAAGAGGAGCGGGGAGCTGTTTTTT. It encodes CSFKRSGELFF.

This clonotype was counted ten times or more. The rearrangement joins TRBV5-1 to TRBJ2-2; D is ambiguous. The V end lost 5 bases, the J end lost 6 bases, and 11 bases lay between the germline ends. Germline V gene sequence: CDR1 SGHRS, CDR2 YFSETQ. The CDR3 sequence is 13 residues long. For the CDR3, the DNA is TGCGCCAGCAGGGGCCCAACTCCCGGGGAGCTGTTTTTT. It encodes CASRGPTPGELFF.

This clonotype was seen repeatedly, ten times or more. This rearrangement joins TRBV28 to TRBJ2-7; D may be TRBD2 (5 bases). CDR3 size: 13 residues. Trimming shortened V by 10 bases and J by 7 bases, and 20 bases separated the two germline ends. The germline CDR1 and CDR2 sequences are MDHEN and SYDVKM. CDR3 coding DNA: TGTGCCACCCGGAGGTCCTACTCTATGGAGCAGTACTTC. As protein: CATRRSYSMEQYF.

There are a few counts of this clonotype. This chain uses TRBV14 with TRBJ1-1; D remains ambiguous. Germline V gene sequence: CDR1 SGHDN, CDR2 FVKESK. CDR3 length: 14 amino acids. With 1 base removed from V and 1 base from J, the gap between germline ends came to 7 bases. This chain's CDR3 is CASSQVLGNTEAFF. CDR3 nucleotides: TGTGCCAGCAGCCAAGTATTAGGGAACACTGAAGCTTTCTTT.

The sample holds many counts of this clonotype. Here the CDR3 DNA reads TGCGCCAGCAGCCGACCCGGACTAGCGGGAGTCAGGGTCTACAATGAGCAGTTCTTC. It codes for CASSRPGLAGVRVYNEQFF. V usage is TRBV4-1 and J usage is TRBJ2-1, with 13 bases aligning to TRBD2. V shed 4 bases and J 3 bases; nucleotides not matched to a gene: 12. This CDR3 spans 19 amino acids. From germline, CDR1 is MGHRA and CDR2 YSYEKL.

At least ten counts were recorded for this clonotype. The chain couples TRBV20-1 to TRBJ2-7; TRBD1 matches 7 bases. The CDR3 is 14 residues long. The V segment lost 6 bases and the J segment 3 bases; nucleotides outside the gene matches: 11. The germline CDR1 and CDR2 sequences are DFQATT and SNEGSKA (reference sequence). Here the CDR3 DNA reads TGCAGTGCGAGTGACAGGGACCGAGGCTACGAGCAGTACTTC. Protein sequence: CSASDRDRGYEQYF.

This clonotype was counted only a few times. The chain uses TRBV28 and TRBJ1-5, with TRBD1 matching over 9 bases. CDR3 length: 14 amino acids. Germline CDR1 is MDHEN and CDR2 is SYDVKM. J gave up 5 bases and V 6 bases, and 5 bases lay outside the gene matches. This chain's CDR3 is CASSSGQGYQPQHF. The CDR3 nucleotides are TGTGCCAGCAGCTCCGGACAGGGGTATCAGCCCCAGCATTTT.

This clonotype was recorded a few times. This chain uses TRBV20-1 with TRBJ2-3; no definite D call. Trimming removed 5 bases at V and 4 bases at J, with 13 bases between. This CDR3 has 13 residues. The germline V gene has CDR1 DFQATT and CDR2 SNEGSKA (reference sequence). CDR3 nucleotides: TGCAGTGCTCGGAAAACGGGCCCAGATACGCAGTATTTT. Protein product: CSARKTGPDTQYF.

This clonotype was counted at least ten times. V is TRBV11-2 and J is TRBJ2-3, with D perhaps matching TRBD2 (6 bases). The CDR3 is 15 amino acids. Trimming shortened V by 5 bases and J by 3 bases, and 15 bases separated the two germline ends. Germline assignment: CDR1 SGHAT and CDR2 FQNNGV. Here the CDR3 reads CASSQGDSPTDTQYF. Written as DNA, the CDR3 is TGTGCCAGCAGCCAAGGGGACTCACCAACAGATACGCAGTATTTT.

This chain links TRBV30 with TRBJ1-6; D gene unclear. Trimming cost V 3 bases and J 1 base, with 4 bases left between them. CDR3 length: 13 residues. Germline V lookup: CDR1 GTSNPN, CDR2 SVGIG (reference sequence). For the CDR3, the DNA is TGTGCCTGGAGGGAATCCTATAATTCACCCCTCCACTTT. It encodes CAWRESYNSPLHF.

The sample holds many counts of this clonotype. The V call is TRBV4-2, the J call TRBJ2-5; D may be TRBD1 (5 bases). With 0 bases removed from V and 5 bases from J, the gap between germline ends came to 16 bases. The CDR3 spans 16 residues. Germline-derived CDR1 and CDR2 are LGHNA and YNFKEQ. CDR3 sequence: CASSQDVVRGTETQYF. CDR3 in DNA: TGTGCCAGCAGCCAAGATGTGGTTAGGGGTACTGAGACCCAGTACTTC.